This T cell receptor beta chain stems from a study of blood T cell repertoires in COVID-19. Across the whole study: Sites in the United States, Italy and Spain provided acute and convalescent COVID-19 samples.

TCRdb's table, derived via immunoSEQ multiplex PCR, lists solely in-frame clones and lacks some. The profile shows some 250,000 clones, 80% to 90% of them singletons. This TCR was recovered from a woman aged 45 to 65 who had recovered from COVID-19. The sample was PBMCs or T cells enriched from blood (not recorded which).

Here the CDR3 reads CASSSPRLAGASTDTQYF. The CDR3 DNA follows: TGTGCCAGCAGCTCCCCTAGGCTAGCGGGTGCTAGCACAGATACGCAGTATTTT. V gene TRBV7-8 combines with J gene TRBJ2-3; the match to TRBD2 covers 8 bases. The J segment lost 0 bases and the V segment lost 4 bases, leaving 12 bases of the junction unmatched. CDR1 is SGHVS, CDR2 FQNEAQ, per germline. The CDR3 runs to 18 residues.